Listed here are 32 T cell receptor beta chains from one sample, sequenced in a study of PD-1 blockade in classical Hodgkin lymphoma. Using immunoSEQ multiplex PCR, the repertoire was profiled, and TCRdb retains in-frame clones only, with some absent. Among 100,000 or so clones listed, more than 85% were seen once. Time point noted: cycle 4 day 1 (C4D1), after five to seven weeks of nivolumab. Following autologous stem cell transplantation, relapse occurred in every patient, and exposure to brentuximab vedotin varied. The sequences come from peripheral blood mononuclear cells (PBMCs), collected before the fourth cycle of nivolumab. The receptors were gathered from a human donor with classical Hodgkin lymphoma.

The rearrangement joins TRBV28 to TRBJ1-2; possible D gene TRBD1, 6 bases. The germline CDR1 and CDR2 sequences are MDHEN and SYDVKM. V dropped 2 bases and J dropped 8 bases, with 9 bases sitting between them. CDR3 length equals 12 residues. The DNA of the CDR3 is TGTGCCAGCAGTTTACAGGGGTTCGGCTACACCTTC. Translation: CASSLQGFGYTF.

The chain combines TRBV28 with TRBJ1-2; D not certain. V lost 8 bases to trimming and J lost 6 bases, with 19 bases between them. This CDR3 is 14 amino acids long. CDR1 is MDHEN, CDR2 SYDVKM, per germline. The CDR3 DNA reads TGTGCCAGCTCCCCATCGACGTCATTGAATGGCTACACCTTC. Protein product: CASSPSTSLNGYTF.

V is TRBV28 and J is TRBJ1-1; 8 positions match TRBD1. V lost 3 bases and J lost 0; bases outside the gene matches: 6. Per the germline V gene, CDR1 is MDHEN and CDR2 is SYDVKM. CDR3 length equals 16 residues. CDR3 nucleotide sequence: TGTGCCAGCAGTTTCCCCCAGGGGGCGATGAACACTGAAGCTTTCTTT. Translating gives CASSFPQGAMNTEAFF.

The chain employs TRBV7-6 and TRBJ2-1, with TRBD2 as a possible D gene (6 bases). Per germline, CDR1 SGHVS and CDR2 FNYEAQ. CDR3 length: 13 amino acids. The V end lost 5 bases, the J end lost 10 bases, and 15 bases lay between the germline ends. In DNA, the CDR3 is TGTGCCAGCAGCGACCCCGGGCGGGGAGAGCAGTTCTTC. Protein product: CASSDPGRGEQFF.

The chain is built from TRBV5-4 and TRBJ2-3; D gene ambiguous. The V gene lost 0 bases and the J gene lost 3 bases, with 8 bases spanning the gap. This CDR3 has 14 amino acids. Germline values: CDR1 SGHNT, CDR2 YYREEE (reference sequence). The chain's CDR3 is CASSLAAQTDTQYF. In DNA form, the CDR3 reads TGTGCCAGCAGCTTGGCAGCTCAGACAGATACGCAGTATTTT.

CDR3 DNA sequence: TGTGCCAGCCTCGGGACACAAATTCAGTACACTGAAGCTTTCTTT. The encoded protein is CASLGTQIQYTEAFF. The gene calls are TRBV7-9 and TRBJ1-1; D might be TRBD1 (6 bases). The CDR3 totals 15 residues. Deletions cut 8 bases from V and 3 bases from J, with 19 bases between. The germline gives CDR1 SEHNR, CDR2 FQNEAQ (reference sequence).

The chain employs TRBV4-1 and TRBJ2-7, with 7 positions matching TRBD2. V shed 4 bases, J shed 2 bases, and the junction held 11 bases outside the gene matches. This CDR3 is built from 16 residues. Per germline, CDR1 MGHRA and CDR2 YSYEKL. The CDR3 is CASSLGTNLGTYEQYF. The CDR3 nucleotides read TGCGCCAGCAGCCTCGGGACTAACCTGGGAACCTACGAGCAGTACTTC.

J is TRBJ2-7 and V is TRBV11-2; weak D call: TRBD2 (6 bases). V lost 5 bases, J lost 3 bases, and 17 bases lay in between. Germline lookup yields CDR1 SGHAT and CDR2 FQNNGV. The CDR3 consists of 15 residues. The CDR3 loop reads CASSTRAAGDYEQYF. The DNA of the CDR3 is TGTGCCAGCAGCACCCGAGCAGCGGGTGACTACGAGCAGTACTTC.

This clone was seen a single time. The V gene is TRBV19, the J gene TRBJ2-5, with 7 bases matching TRBD2. The CDR3 has 17 amino acids. Per the germline V gene, CDR1 is LNHDA and CDR2 is SQIVND (reference sequence). The J segment lost 2 bases and the V segment lost 5 bases, leaving 14 bases of the junction unmatched. CDR3 amino acids: CASSGASGLPPQETQYF. The CDR3 coding sequence is TGTGCCAGTAGTGGGGCTAGCGGACTCCCGCCTCAAGAGACCCAGTACTTC.

The J gene is TRBJ2-1, the V gene TRBV6-5; D possibly corresponds to TRBD1 (6 bases). This CDR3 comprises 14 residues. V was shortened by 5 bases and J by 2 bases, with 10 bases between the two germline ends. Germline V gives CDR1 MNHEY, CDR2 SVGAGI. For the CDR3, the DNA is TGTGCCAGCAGTCCAGACAGGACCTACAATGAGCAGTTCTTC. Translated, it gives CASSPDRTYNEQFF.

This sequence joins TRBV5-1 and TRBJ1-4; maybe TRBD1 (5 bases). The germline V gene has CDR1 SGHRS and CDR2 YFSETQ. Trimming took 0 bases from V and 7 from J, leaving 10 bases between them. The CDR3 runs 14 residues. The CDR3 sequence: CASSLDRLAEKLFF. The CDR3 coding sequence is TGCGCCAGCAGCTTGGACAGGTTGGCTGAAAAACTGTTTTTT.

The chain carries TRBV5-1 and TRBJ2-1; 12 nucleotides match TRBD2. The CDR3 consists of 18 residues. The junction had 13 bases not matched to a gene; V was cut back by 0 bases and J by 9 bases. Germline V gives CDR1 SGHRS, CDR2 YFSETQ. CDR3 amino acids: CASSLAPRLAGGPGEQFF. CDR3 nucleotides: TGCGCCAGCAGCTTGGCCCCGCGGCTAGCGGGAGGGCCGGGTGAGCAGTTCTTC.

This rearrangement joins TRBV5-6 to TRBJ2-1; D perhaps matches TRBD1 (5 bases). V was pared by 0 bases and J by 0 bases, with 16 bases between. Germline lookup yields CDR1 SGHDT and CDR2 YYEEEE. CDR3 length: 18 residues. CDR3 in DNA: TGTGCCAGCAGCTTGGCCAGGGCAGGGCAGGGCTCCTACAATGAGCAGTTCTTC. It codes for CASSLARAGQGSYNEQFF.

The chain's CDR3 is CAWSVASWGQAYGYTF. The DNA of the CDR3 is TGTGCCTGGAGTGTGGCGAGTTGGGGACAGGCTTATGGCTACACCTTC. V gene TRBV30 combines with J gene TRBJ1-2, with TRBD1 identical over 8 bases. The CDR3 has 16 amino acids. CDR1 is GTSNPN and CDR2 is SVGIG in the germline V gene (reference sequence). J gave up 5 bases and V 0 bases, and 11 bases lay outside the gene matches. Variable domain in full (rest from reference TRBV30 and TRBJ1-2): SQTIHQWPATLVQPVGSPLSLECTVEGTSNPNLYWYRQAAGRGLQLLFYSVGIGQISSEVPQNLSASRPQDRQFILSSKKLLLSDSGFYLCAWSVASWGQAYGYTFGSGTRLTVV.

The J gene is TRBJ2-5, the V gene TRBV19; the match to TRBD1 covers 9 bases. This CDR3 has 15 residues. The germline V gene has CDR1 LNHDA and CDR2 SQIVND (reference sequence). The V and J ends lost 5 bases and 4 bases, in that order; junction bases with no gene match: 8. The CDR3 here is CASSPGTGWGETQYF. The CDR3 DNA reads as TGTGCCAGTAGTCCCGGGACAGGGTGGGGAGAGACCCAGTACTTC.

The rearrangement links TRBV11-3 to TRBJ1-6, with no clear D. In germline, CDR1 is SGHNT, CDR2 YENEEA. The CDR3 has 15 amino acids. Trimming removed 7 bases at V and 9 bases at J, with 19 bases between. The CDR3 here is CASTMLGERPSPLHF. CDR3 in DNA: TGTGCCAGCACTATGCTTGGGGAACGGCCTTCACCCCTCCACTTT.

The chain uses TRBV5-4 and TRBJ2-2; D is undetermined. The CDR3 consists of 14 residues. V lost 2 bases to trimming and J lost 6 bases, with 11 bases between them. Germline CDR1 and CDR2: SGHNT and YYREEE (reference sequence). The CDR3 DNA reads as TGTGCCAGCAGCTTTGGTGGATCAGCCGGGGAGCTGTTTTTT. Its protein is CASSFGGSAGELFF.

This clone came up once. The chain combines TRBV27 with TRBJ2-1; unclear D gene. This CDR3 has 16 amino acids. Germline CDR1 reads MNHEY; CDR2 reads SMNVEV (reference sequence). V was pared by 5 bases and J by 0 bases, with 14 bases between. CDR3 bases: TGTGCCAGCAGTCCTACAGACGAGAGCTCCTACAATGAGCAGTTCTTC. This codes for CASSPTDESSYNEQFF.

The J gene is TRBJ2-7, the V gene TRBV6-5; D may be TRBD1 (5 bases). The CDR3 totals 15 residues. Trimming shortened V by 0 bases and J by 0 bases, and 9 bases separated the two germline ends. Germline lookup yields CDR1 MNHEY and CDR2 SVGAGI. The CDR3 loop reads CASSYSTASSYEQYF. The DNA for the CDR3 is TGTGCCAGCAGTTACTCGACAGCTAGCTCCTACGAGCAGTACTTC.

In this sample, this clone turned up a few times. This rearrangement joins TRBV19 to TRBJ2-7; D gene ambiguous. Germline V gene sequence: CDR1 LNHDA, CDR2 SQIVND (reference sequence). V lost 4 bases and J lost 4, with 11 bases in between. The CDR3 is 13 amino acids. For the CDR3, the DNA is TGTGCCAGTAGTACCACAACACGGTACGAGCAGTACTTC. The encoded protein is CASSTTTRYEQYF.

The chain carries TRBV28 and TRBJ1-2; no reliable D call. The germline V gene has CDR1 MDHEN and CDR2 SYDVKM. The CDR3 has 14 residues. Trimming removed 8 bases from V and 6 bases from J, with 19 bases in between. CDR3 nucleotide sequence: TGTGCCAGCCGACCCCGAGAAAAATCCCATGGCTACACCTTC. Its protein product is CASRPREKSHGYTF.

The V gene is TRBV6-1, the J gene TRBJ2-6, with no clear D. The CDR3 consists of 15 residues. The ends were cut back, 6 bases at V and 4 bases at J, with 13 bases in the middle. Germline V gene data show CDR1 as MNHNS and CDR2 as SASEGT. CDR3 loop: CASRVGSAGANVLTF. Here the CDR3 DNA reads TGTGCCAGCAGAGTAGGGTCGGCCGGGGCCAACGTCCTGACTTTC.

The chain employs TRBV25-1 and TRBJ1-1, with D possibly TRBD1 on 6 matching bases. The length of the CDR3 is 14 residues. V dropped 6 bases and J dropped 1 base, with 12 bases sitting between them. Germline CDR1 is MGHDK and CDR2 is SYGVNS. CDR3 bases: TGTGCCAGCAGAACCGGGACAACGAACACTGAAGCTTTCTTT. It is translated as CASRTGTTNTEAFF.

V gene TRBV29-1 combines with J gene TRBJ2-5; no reliable D call. Looked up from germline, CDR1 is SQVTM and CDR2 is ANQGSEA. The length of the CDR3 is 11 residues. V lost 6 bases to trimming and J lost 5 bases, with 10 bases between them. CDR3 sequence reads: CSVHLWETQYF. DNA of the CDR3: TGCAGCGTCCACCTATGGGAGACCCAGTACTTC.

The chain combines TRBV30 with TRBJ2-7; 8 nucleotides align to TRBD1. CDR3 size: 13 residues. Per the germline V gene, CDR1 is GTSNPN and CDR2 is SVGIG (reference sequence). Unmatched junction bases numbered 7, after V lost 6 bases and J lost 3 bases. The CDR3 here is CACPGTGVYEQYF. The CDR3 coding sequence is TGTGCCTGCCCCGGGACAGGAGTCTACGAGCAGTACTTC.

V usage is TRBV11-2 and J usage is TRBJ2-2; maybe TRBD1 (6 bases). The CDR3 runs 14 residues. The V gene's germline CDR1 is SGHAT and CDR2 FQNNGV. Trimming removed 5 bases from V and 5 bases from J, with 12 bases in between. This chain's CDR3 is CASSTETGTGELFF. The CDR3 DNA is TGTGCCAGCAGCACCGAAACAGGGACCGGGGAGCTGTTTTTT. Drawing the rest from reference TRBV11-2 and TRBJ2-2, the complete variable domain is EAGVAQSPRYKIIEKRQSVAFWCNPISGHATLYWYQQILGQGPKLLIQFQNNGVVDDSQLPKDRFSAERLKGVDSTLKIQPAKLEDSAVYLCASSTETGTGELFFGEGSRLTVL.

The V and J genes are TRBV10-1 and TRBJ2-2; tentative D call: TRBD2 (6 bases). The CDR3 totals 13 residues. CDR1 and CDR2 (germline): WNHNN, SYGVQD (reference sequence). The V and J ends lost 8 bases and 2 bases respectively, with 9 bases between them. The CDR3 DNA reads TGCGCCAGCGGGACTCCAAACACCGGGGAGCTGTTTTTT. This translates into CASGTPNTGELFF.

The gene calls are TRBV5-1 and TRBJ2-7, with D possibly TRBD2 on 7 matching bases. V shed 4 bases and J shed 2 bases, with 10 bases lying between them. Germline V CDR1 and CDR2: SGHRS, YFSETQ. This CDR3 region has 13 residues. The CDR3 DNA sequence: TGCGCCAGCAGCGGAGGGGGGGCCTACGAGCAGTACTTC. Protein: CASSGGGAYEQYF. Full variable domain (remainder filled in from reference TRBV5-1 and TRBJ2-7): KAGVTQTPRYLIKTRGQQVTLSCSPISGHRSVSWYQQTPGQGLQFLFEYFSETQRNKGNFPGRFSGRQFSNSRSEMNVSTLELGDSALYLCASSGGGAYEQYFGPGTRLTVT.

This rearrangement joins TRBV30 to TRBJ2-1; no clear D. Germline CDR1 and CDR2: GTSNPN and SVGIG (reference sequence). The CDR3 loop spans 8 amino acids. The V end lost 4 bases, the J end lost 8 bases, and 0 bases lay between the germline ends. Written as DNA, the CDR3 is TGTGCCTGGAATGAGCAGTTCTTC. As protein: CAWNEQFF.

A single count supports this clone. The chain is built from TRBV7-9 and TRBJ1-3; TRBD1 aligns across 9 bases. The germline gives CDR1 SEHNR, CDR2 FQNEAQ (reference sequence). After removal of 5 bases from V and 0 bases from J, the junction contained 14 bases not matched to a gene. This CDR3 has 19 residues. The DNA for the CDR3 is TGTGCCAGCAGCCCTACCGCGGGACAGGGTGGATTCTCTGGAAACACCATATATTTT. This encodes CASSPTAGQGGFSGNTIYF.

The CDR3 DNA sequence: TGTGCCAGCAGCCTCAACAGCAACTCTGGAAACACCATATATTTT. Translated, it gives CASSLNSNSGNTIYF. J is TRBJ1-3 and V is TRBV6-5; D is ambiguous. The ends were cut back, 6 bases at V and 0 bases at J, with 12 bases in the middle. The CDR3 covers 15 residues. Germline CDR1 reads MNHEY; CDR2 reads SVGAGI.

The V gene is TRBV29-1, the J gene TRBJ2-1; 14 bases fit TRBD2. Trimming at V came to 6 bases and at J to 7 bases, leaving 5 bases not matched to a gene. This CDR3 contains 14 residues. In germline, CDR1 is SQVTM, CDR2 ANQGSEA. The CDR3 nucleotides read TGCAGCGTAGCCGGGACTAGCGGGAGAAATGAGCAGTTCTTC. This codes for CSVAGTSGRNEQFF.